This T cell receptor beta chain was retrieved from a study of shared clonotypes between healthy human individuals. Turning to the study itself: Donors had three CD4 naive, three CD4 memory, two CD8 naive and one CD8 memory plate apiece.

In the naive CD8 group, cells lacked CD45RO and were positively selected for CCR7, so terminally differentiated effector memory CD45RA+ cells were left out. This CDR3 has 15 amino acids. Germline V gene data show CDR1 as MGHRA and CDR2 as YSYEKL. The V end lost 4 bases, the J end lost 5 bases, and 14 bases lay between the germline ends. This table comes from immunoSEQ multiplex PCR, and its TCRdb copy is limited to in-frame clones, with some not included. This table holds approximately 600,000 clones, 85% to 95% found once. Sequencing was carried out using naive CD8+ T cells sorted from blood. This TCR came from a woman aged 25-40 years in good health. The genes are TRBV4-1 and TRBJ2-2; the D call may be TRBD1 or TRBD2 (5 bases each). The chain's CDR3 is CASSLSGGGTGELFF. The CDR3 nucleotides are TGCGCCAGCAGCCTGTCGGGTGGGGGAACCGGGGAGCTGTTTTTT.